Shown below are 2 T cell receptor beta chains from a single sample sequenced in a study of blood T cell repertoires in COVID-19. Method: immunoSEQ multiplex PCR; TCRdb's copy keeps in-frame clones and lacks some. Among 110,000 to 150,000 clones, 78% were seen once, and the ten largest hold 5.5% to 7%. The material sequenced was PBMCs or T cells enriched from blood (not recorded which). The receptors were sampled from a woman in her forties or fifties who had recovered from COVID-19.

Only a few counts were recorded for this clone. This chain connects TRBV7-8 to TRBJ2-7; 8 nucleotides agree with TRBD1. Trimming at V came to 6 bases and at J to 2 bases, leaving 3 bases not matched to a gene. Germline lookup yields CDR1 SGHVS and CDR2 FQNEAQ. The length of the CDR3 is 13 residues. The CDR3 sequence: CASRVQGAYEQYF. The CDR3, as DNA: TGTGCCAGCAGGGTACAGGGGGCCTACGAGCAGTACTTC.

This clone was detected only once. Other DNA sequences in this sample translate to the same CDR3. This chain uses TRBV19 with TRBJ2-5; possibly TRBD2 for D (6 bases). The CDR3 is 14 amino acids. Trimming stripped 2 bases from V and 2 bases from J, with 9 bases between. The V gene's germline CDR1 is LNHDA and CDR2 SQIVND (reference sequence). CDR3: CASSITGGQETQYF. CDR3 DNA: TGTGCCAGTAGTATAACCGGGGGACAAGAGACCCAGTACTTC.